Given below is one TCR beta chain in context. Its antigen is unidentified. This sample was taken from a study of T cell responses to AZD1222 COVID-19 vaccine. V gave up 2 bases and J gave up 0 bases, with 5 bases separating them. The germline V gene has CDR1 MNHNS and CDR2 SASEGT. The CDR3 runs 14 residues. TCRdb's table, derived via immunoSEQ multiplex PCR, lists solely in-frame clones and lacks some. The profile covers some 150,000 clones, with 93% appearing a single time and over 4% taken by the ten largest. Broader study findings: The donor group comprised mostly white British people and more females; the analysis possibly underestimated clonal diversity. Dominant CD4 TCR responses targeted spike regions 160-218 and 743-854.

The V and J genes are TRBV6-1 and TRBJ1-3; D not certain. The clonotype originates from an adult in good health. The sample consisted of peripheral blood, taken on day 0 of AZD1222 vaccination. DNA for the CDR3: TGTGCCAGCAGTGAACCCAGCTCTGGAAACACCATATATTTT. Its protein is CASSEPSSGNTIYF.